Following are 15 T cell receptor beta chains from one sample sequenced in a study of T-cell memory formation after mild COVID-19. In TCRdb, the 5' RACE reads were re-called with MiXCR into one record per CDR3 protein. The sample shows roughly 610,000 distinct CDR3 sequences, approximately 15% of them seen only once. Sequenced input: PBMCs or a T cell subset sorted from them (not recorded which). These receptors all come from an adult woman who had mild COVID-19 (a few samples of this study predate the infection). Cell type and time point are not known.

This clonotype has more than one count but fewer than ten. The chain has TRBV15 and TRBJ2-6; D is unresolved. The CDR3 is made up of 13 amino acids. The V end was cut by 3 bases, the J end by 4 bases, with 4 bases between. Per the germline V gene, CDR1 is LNHNV and CDR2 is YYDKDF (reference sequence). The CDR3 loop reads CATSSSGANVLTF. The CDR3 DNA is TGTGCCACCAGCAGCTCGGGGGCCAACGTCCTGACTTTC.

The table lists this clonotype with a few counts. The chain links TRBV3-1 to TRBJ2-7; D is possibly TRBD2 (6 bases). The V and J ends lost 6 bases and 9 bases respectively, with 15 bases between them. The length of the CDR3 is 12 residues. Germline V gives CDR1 LGHDT, CDR2 YNNKEL (reference sequence). CDR3 nucleotide sequence: TGTGCCAGCAGTGACCGGGACTGGACGCAGTACTTC. It translates to CASSDRDWTQYF.

This clonotype was seen a few times. The chain joins TRBV9 to TRBJ1-4; 7 bases are shared with TRBD1. Per germline, CDR1 SGDLS and CDR2 YYNGEE. Trimming at V came to 3 bases and at J to 0 bases, leaving 5 bases not matched to a gene. This CDR3 contains 16 residues. The DNA for the CDR3 is TGTGCCAGCAGCGCCGCCGGACAGGCAACTAATGAAAAACTGTTTTTT. As protein: CASSAAGQATNEKLFF.

This clonotype was found a few times. The V and J genes are TRBV11-2 and TRBJ2-3, with 7 nucleotides matching TRBD2. Trimming cost V 4 bases and J 1 base; bases outside gene matches: 11. CDR1 is SGHAT, CDR2 FQNNGV, per germline. This CDR3 is 17 amino acids long. CDR3 in DNA: TGTGCCAGCAGCTCGCTGGCGGGAGAGTTGGGCACAGATACGCAGTATTTT. It codes for CASSSLAGELGTDTQYF. Supplemented by reference TRBV11-2 and TRBJ2-3, the full variable domain reads EAGVAQSPRYKIIEKRQSVAFWCNPISGHATLYWYQQILGQGPKLLIQFQNNGVVDDSQLPKDRFSAERLKGVDSTLKIQPAKLEDSAVYLCASSSLAGELGTDTQYFGPGTRLTVL.

This chain uses TRBV6-5 with TRBJ1-5; tentative D call: TRBD1 (6 bases). The CDR3 is 15 residues long. V lost 5 bases and J lost 3, with 14 bases in between. Germline CDR1 is MNHEY and CDR2 is SVGAGI. This CDR3 is CASSLIGGTNQPQHF. The CDR3 DNA reads as TGTGCCAGCAGTCTGATAGGGGGTACCAATCAGCCCCAGCATTTT.

The DNA for the CDR3 is TGTGCCAGCAGCTTGGCAGGCTTGGACACCGGGGAGCTGTTTTTT. Encoded protein: CASSLAGLDTGELFF. The chain has TRBV5-5 and TRBJ2-2; D gene unclear. This CDR3 is 15 amino acids long. V lost 0 bases and J 3 bases, leaving 9 bases between the germline ends. The germline CDR1 and CDR2 sequences are SGHKS and YYEKEE (reference sequence).

This clonotype has just a few counts. The rearrangement uses TRBV29-1 and TRBJ1-2; D ambiguous. V lost 5 bases to trimming and J lost 2 bases, with 21 bases between them. The CDR3 runs 16 residues. Germline V gene data show CDR1 as SQVTM and CDR2 as ANQGSEA. The CDR3 protein is CSVTVVISRGNYGYTF. The CDR3 DNA sequence: TGCAGCGTTACGGTGGTCATCAGCAGAGGGAACTATGGCTACACCTTC.

This clonotype was found a few times. The V call is TRBV4-1, the J call TRBJ2-3; 9 nucleotides align to TRBD1. Germline loops: CDR1 MGHRA, CDR2 YSYEKL. The ends lost 4 bases at V and 2 bases at J; junction bases unmatched: 10. The CDR3 is 17 residues long. The CDR3 is CASSPSEGQGITDTQYF. In nucleotides, the CDR3 is TGCGCCAGCAGCCCCTCAGAGGGACAGGGAATCACAGATACGCAGTATTTT.

This clonotype came up a few times. The chain recombines TRBV5-1 with TRBJ1-1, with D unresolved. CDR1 SGHRS and CDR2 YFSETQ come from the germline V gene. V was pared by 2 bases and J by 2 bases, with 13 bases between. CDR3 size: 15 residues. The CDR3 loop is CASSFFRQFNTEAFF. CDR3 in DNA: TGCGCCAGCAGCTTTTTTCGCCAGTTTAACACTGAAGCTTTCTTT.

This clonotype has just a few counts. The J gene is TRBJ2-7, the V gene TRBV7-2; 9 nucleotides align to TRBD2. With V trimmed by 4 bases and J by 4 bases, 5 bases remained unmatched. Germline CDR1 and CDR2: SGHTA and FQGNSA. There are 14 residues in the CDR3. The CDR3 here is CASSSTSGPYEQYF. CDR3 bases: TGTGCCAGCAGCTCCACTAGCGGGCCTTACGAGCAGTACTTC.

This rearrangement joins TRBV7-2 to TRBJ2-1; D gene unclear. The CDR3 runs to 13 residues. Germline CDR1 and CDR2: SGHTA and FQGNSA. V was pared by 4 bases and J by 9 bases, with 13 bases between. CDR3 in DNA: TGTGCCAGCAGCTCCCGTGAGGTTGTTGAGCAGTTCTTC. Protein sequence: CASSSREVVEQFF.

This clonotype was picked up a small number of times. The J gene is TRBJ2-4, the V gene TRBV12-3 or TRBV12-4; D remains ambiguous. The CDR3 consists of 15 residues. V was clipped by 4 bases and J by 0 bases, with 10 bases between them. Here the CDR3 reads CASSWVAVAKNIQYF. CDR3 in DNA: TGTGCCAGCAGTTGGGTGGCAGTAGCCAAAAACATTCAGTACTTC.

Note on this clonotype: At one end, the junction sequence differs from germline, possibly due to a read error. J is TRBJ2-7 and V is TRBV7-9; possible D gene TRBD1, 6 bases. This CDR3 is built from 12 residues. Germline V CDR1 and CDR2: SEHNR, FQNEAQ (reference sequence). CDR3 bases: TGTGCCGGCAGCCCGGACAGTTACGAGCAGTACTTC. It specifies CAGSPDSYEQYF.

The rearrangement links TRBV11-1 to TRBJ2-7, with D perhaps TRBD2 (5 bases). The ends were cut back, 6 bases at V and 2 bases at J, with 11 bases in the middle. The CDR3 runs 13 residues. Germline lookup yields CDR1 SGHAT and CDR2 FQDESV (reference sequence). CDR3 residues: CASREVTTYEQYF. The DNA for the CDR3 is TGTGCCAGCAGGGAGGTCACCACCTACGAGCAGTACTTC. The full variable domain, rest sourced from reference TRBV11-1 and TRBJ2-7, is EAEVAQSPRYKITEKSQAVAFWCDPISGHATLYWYRQILGQGPELLVQFQDESVVDDSQLPKDRFSAERLKGVDSTLKIQPAELGDSAMYLCASREVTTYEQYFGPGTRLTVT.

V gene TRBV5-1 combines with J gene TRBJ1-6, with 9 bases that match TRBD1. Germline V lookup: CDR1 SGHRS, CDR2 YFSETQ. Trimming cost V 7 bases and J 7 bases; bases outside gene matches: 3. CDR3 length: 13 amino acids. This chain's CDR3 is CASATGGNSPLHF. CDR3 sequence (DNA): TGCGCCAGCGCGACAGGGGGAAATTCACCCCTCCACTTT. Drawing the rest from reference TRBV5-1 and TRBJ1-6, the complete variable domain is KAGVTQTPRYLIKTRGQQVTLSCSPISGHRSVSWYQQTPGQGLQFLFEYFSETQRNKGNFPGRFSGRQFSNSRSEMNVSTLELGDSALYLCASATGGNSPLHFGNGTRLTVT.